These T cell receptor beta chains were read from a single sample in a study of cytomegalovirus exposure and HLA in healthy donors. Sequencing used immunoSEQ multiplex PCR; TCRdb keeps in-frame clones, though not all of them. This sample has about 140,000 clones, with 60% to 85% found just once. The material sequenced was PBMCs. The source is a male donor in good health and CMV-seronegative. CDR3s include the opening cysteine and the closing phenylalanine or tryptophan. Each record gives: V gene, clone size, D gene, J gene, CDR3 protein, CDR3 DNA. A D gene is named only where the DNA matches it firmly. Size values are once, few and many counts, or a class for expanded clones, and some rows have none.

>TRBV10-3|NA|NA|TRBJ1-5
CAISDFGPQHF
TGTGCCATCAGTGACTTCGGGCCCCAGCATTTT
>TRBV7-2|NA|NA|TRBJ1-1
CASSSAVVLPNTEAFF
TGTGCCAGCAGCTCCGCAGTCGTGCTGCCGAACACTGAAGCTTTCTTT
>TRBV5-1|few|NA|TRBJ1-3
CASSEQGFSGNTIYF
TGCGCCAGCAGCGAACAGGGCTTCTCTGGAAACACCATATATTTT
>TRBV7-3|few|NA|TRBJ2-1
CASSLDYDEQFF
TGTGCCAGCAGCTTAGACTACGATGAGCAGTTCTTC
>TRBV9|NA|NA|TRBJ1-5
CAPAEVYLQPQHF
TGTGCCCCCGCGGAGGTTTATTTGCAGCCCCAGCATTTT
>TRBV27|NA|TRBD2|TRBJ2-7
CASSSPGTSGAEQYF
TGTGCCAGCAGTTCCCCCGGGACTAGCGGTGCGGAGCAGTACTTC
>TRBV6-5|NA|NA|TRBJ1-6
CASRRSDNSPLHF
TGTGCCAGCAGGAGATCTGATAATTCACCCCTCCACTTT
>TRBV29-1|NA|TRBD2|TRBJ2-2
CSVEDPGRGVYTGELFF
TGCAGCGTTGAAGATCCTGGCCGGGGGGTTTACACCGGGGAGCTGTTTTTT
>TRBV6-5|NA|NA|TRBJ1-5
CASSYRGNQPQHF
TGTGCCAGCAGTTACCGGGGCAATCAGCCCCAGCATTTT
>TRBV9|NA|NA|TRBJ1-5
CASSEGLSQPQHF
TGTGCCAGCAGCGAGGGACTTTCTCAGCCCCAGCATTTT
>TRBV19|few|TRBD2|TRBJ2-2
CASTGGAVGELFF
TGTGCCAGTACCGGGGGGGCCGTCGGGGAGCTGTTTTTT
>TRBV4-1|once|TRBD2|TRBJ2-1
CASSQEYSGGYNEQFF
TGCGCCAGCAGCCAAGAATATAGCGGGGGCTACAATGAGCAGTTCTTC
>TRBV4-1|few|NA|TRBJ1-2
CASSQAMQGRNNYGYTF
TGCGCCAGCAGCCAAGCGATGCAGGGGCGGAATAACTATGGCTACACCTTC
>TRBV7-8|NA|NA|TRBJ1-2
CASSPGLGYGYTF
TGTGCCAGCAGCCCAGGGCTTGGCTATGGCTACACCTTC
>TRBV27|few|TRBD2|TRBJ2-7
CASSLSLAGETEQYF
TGTGCCAGCAGTTTAAGTCTAGCGGGAGAGACCGAGCAGTACTTC
>TRBV9|NA|TRBD1|TRBJ2-7
CASSSLVGTGTLDEQYF
TGTGCCAGCAGCTCCTTAGTAGGGACAGGGACCCTGGACGAGCAGTACTTC
>TRBV20-1|NA|TRBD2|TRBJ2-7
CSATTSEEQYF
TGCAGTGCAACAACTAGCGAAGAGCAGTACTTC
>TRBV2|NA|NA|TRBJ1-5
CASSGEELQPQHF
TGTGCCAGCAGTGGAGAGGAACTCCAGCCCCAGCATTTT
>TRBV7-3|NA|NA|TRBJ1-1
CASSLGGAEAFF
TGTGCCAGCAGCTTAGGGGGGGCTGAAGCTTTCTTT
>TRBV10-3|NA|NA|TRBJ2-3
CAISVGRSGTDTQYF
TGTGCCATCAGTGTTGGGAGGAGCGGCACAGATACGCAGTATTTT
>TRBV9|NA|NA|TRBJ2-7
CASSVQPETTYEQYF
TGTGCCAGCAGCGTACAACCGGAGACTACCTACGAGCAGTACTTC
>TRBV11-2|NA|NA|TRBJ2-7
CASSLGRGTYEQYF
TGTGCCAGCAGCTTGGGTCGAGGTACCTACGAGCAGTACTTC
>TRBV10-3|once|TRBD1|TRBJ1-1
CAISIGTALNTEAFF
TGTGCCATCAGTATAGGGACAGCCTTGAACACTGAAGCTTTCTTT
>TRBV6-5|NA|TRBD1|TRBJ1-2
CASSYRDRDGYTF
TGTGCCAGCAGTTACCGGGACAGGGATGGCTACACCTTC
>TRBV11-2|NA|NA|TRBJ2-2
CASSLVSPGELFF
TGTGCCAGCAGCTTAGTGTCTCCCGGGGAGCTGTTTTTT
>TRBV30|NA|TRBD2|TRBJ2-3
CAWSRLAGRTDTQYF
TGTGCCTGGAGTAGACTAGCGGGGCGCACAGATACGCAGTATTTT
>TRBV27|NA|TRBD2|TRBJ2-5
CASGRGLSVETQYF
TGTGCCAGCGGGAGGGGTCTCTCGGTGGAGACCCAGTACTTC
>TRBV6-6|NA|NA|TRBJ1-2
CASSPALGSGYGYTF
TGTGCCAGCAGCCCAGCCCTGGGCTCCGGCTATGGCTACACCTTC
>TRBV7-2|NA|NA|TRBJ1-1
CASSFRLDEAFF
TGTGCCAGCAGCTTCAGACTCGACGAAGCTTTCTTT
>TRBV10-3|NA|NA|TRBJ2-5
CAISEVAGVEETQYF
TGTGCCATCAGTGAGGTAGCAGGGGTAGAAGAGACCCAGTACTTC
>TRBV30|few|TRBD2|TRBJ2-2
CAWSVGGYTGELFF
TGTGCCTGGAGTGTCGGGGGGTACACCGGGGAGCTGTTTTTT
>TRBV5-4|NA|TRBD2|TRBJ2-7
CASSRAPGGEQYF
TGTGCCAGCAGCCGGGCTCCGGGGGGGGAGCAGTACTTC
>TRBV5-1|once|TRBD2|TRBJ2-4
CASSPASGRAKNIQYF
TGCGCCAGCAGCCCCGCTAGCGGGAGGGCCAAAAACATTCAGTACTTC
>TRBV5-1|NA|NA|TRBJ2-2
CASSSPRSRLSTGELFF
TGCGCCAGCAGCTCGCCCCGATCGCGGTTAAGCACCGGGGAGCTGTTTTTT
>TRBV5-8|NA|NA|TRBJ2-3
CASSLTGDTQYF
TGTGCCAGCAGCTTGACAGGAGATACGCAGTATTTT
>TRBV9|NA|TRBD1|TRBJ1-6
CASSLGTGLEKNSPLHF
TGTGCCAGCAGTCTCGGGACAGGGCTTGAGAAAAATTCACCCCTCCACTTT
>TRBV2|NA|NA|TRBJ2-2
CASSARLANTGELFF
TGTGCCAGCAGTGCCCGACTGGCGAACACCGGGGAGCTGTTTTTT
>TRBV12-5|NA|TRBD2|TRBJ2-5
CASGLARTSGEETQYF
TGTGCTAGTGGTTTAGCCCGGACTAGCGGAGAAGAGACCCAGTACTTC
>TRBV7-2|few|NA|TRBJ2-1
CASSSRGAVYNEQFF
TGTGCCAGCAGCTCCCGGGGGGCCGTTTACAATGAGCAGTTCTTC
>TRBV6-5|NA|TRBD1|TRBJ1-5
CASSSRATGAHQPQHF
TGTGCCAGCAGTTCGAGGGCTACAGGGGCACATCAGCCCCAGCATTTT
>TRBV18|NA|NA|TRBJ2-3
CASSPPGQQYF
TGTGCCAGCTCACCACCGGGACAGCAGTATTTT
>TRBV5-4|NA|NA|TRBJ1-1
CASSPIAGGALSNTEAFF
TGTGCCAGCAGCCCTATCGCGGGAGGGGCTTTGTCGAACACTGAAGCTTTCTTT
>TRBV11-3|NA|NA|TRBJ2-2
CASSLDPRENTGELFF
TGTGCCAGCAGCTTAGACCCCAGGGAAAACACCGGGGAGCTGTTTTTT
>TRBV19|NA|NA|TRBJ2-1
CASSTRGGYNEQFF
TGTGCCAGTAGTACTCGCGGTGGGTACAATGAGCAGTTCTTC
>TRBV19|NA|TRBD2|TRBJ2-7
CASSIRTSGGGLLYEQYF
TGTGCCAGTAGTATACGGACTAGCGGAGGGGGGTTACTCTACGAGCAGTACTTC
>TRBV27|many|TRBD1|TRBJ2-6
CASRFSPDRAGANVLTF
TGTGCCAGCAGATTCTCCCCAGACAGGGCTGGGGCCAACGTCCTGACTTTC
>TRBV19|NA|NA|TRBJ1-1
CASSIRGNTEAFF
TGTGCCAGTAGTATTCGGGGTAACACTGAAGCTTTCTTT
>TRBV7-2|NA|TRBD2|TRBJ2-3
CASSLTSGGPHTDTQYF
TGTGCCAGCAGCTTGACTAGCGGGGGGCCTCACACAGATACGCAGTATTTT
>TRBV4-1|NA|NA|TRBJ2-7
CASSQVYGDYEQYF
TGCGCCAGCAGCCAAGTTTACGGGGACTACGAGCAGTACTTC
>TRBV6-6|few|NA|TRBJ1-4
CASSWAGLNEKLFF
TGTGCCAGCAGTTGGGCAGGGCTGAATGAAAAACTGTTTTTT
>TRBV7-3|NA|NA|TRBJ1-3
CASTLESSGNTIYF
TGTGCCAGCACCTTGGAGTCCTCTGGAAACACCATATATTTT
>TRBV12-5|NA|TRBD1|TRBJ1-1
CASGPPGQRAFGTEAFF
TGTGCTAGTGGTCCTCCGGGACAGAGAGCCTTCGGGACTGAAGCTTTCTTT
>TRBV6-5|NA|NA|TRBJ1-5
CASSYAGGGLNQPQHF
TGTGCCAGCAGTTACGCGGGGGGAGGGTTAAATCAGCCCCAGCATTTT